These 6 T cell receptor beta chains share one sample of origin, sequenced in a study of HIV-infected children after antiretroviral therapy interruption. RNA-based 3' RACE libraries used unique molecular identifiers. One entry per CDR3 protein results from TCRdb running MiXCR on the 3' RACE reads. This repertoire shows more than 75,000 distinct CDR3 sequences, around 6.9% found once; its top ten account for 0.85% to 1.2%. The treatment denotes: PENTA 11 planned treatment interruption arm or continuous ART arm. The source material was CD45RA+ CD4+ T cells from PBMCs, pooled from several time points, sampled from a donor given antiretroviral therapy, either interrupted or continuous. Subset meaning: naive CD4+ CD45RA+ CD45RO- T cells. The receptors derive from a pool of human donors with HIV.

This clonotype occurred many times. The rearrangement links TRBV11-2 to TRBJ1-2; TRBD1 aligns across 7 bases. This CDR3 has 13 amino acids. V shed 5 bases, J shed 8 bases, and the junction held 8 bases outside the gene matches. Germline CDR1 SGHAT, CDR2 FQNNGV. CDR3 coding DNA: TGTGCCAGCAGCCCTGGGACAGTTAGGGGCTACACCTTC. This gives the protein CASSPGTVRGYTF.

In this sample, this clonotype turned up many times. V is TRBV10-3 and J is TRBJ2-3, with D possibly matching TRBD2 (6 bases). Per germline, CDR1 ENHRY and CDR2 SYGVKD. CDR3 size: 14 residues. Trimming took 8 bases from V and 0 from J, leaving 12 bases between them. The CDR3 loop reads CAIRELGSTDTQYF. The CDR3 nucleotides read TGTGCCATCCGGGAGTTGGGTAGCACAGATACGCAGTATTTT.

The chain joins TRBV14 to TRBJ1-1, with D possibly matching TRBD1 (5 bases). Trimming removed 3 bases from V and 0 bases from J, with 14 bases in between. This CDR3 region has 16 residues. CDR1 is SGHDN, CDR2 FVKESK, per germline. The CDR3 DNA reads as TGTGCCAGCAGCCAGCGCAGGGTGACTATGAACACTGAAGCTTTCTTT. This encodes CASSQRRVTMNTEAFF.

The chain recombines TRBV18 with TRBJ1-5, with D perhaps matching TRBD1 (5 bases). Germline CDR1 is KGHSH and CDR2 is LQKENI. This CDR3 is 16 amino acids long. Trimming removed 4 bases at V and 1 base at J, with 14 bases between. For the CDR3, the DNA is TGTGCCAGCTCACTTTTTCGGACAAAGAGCAATCAGCCCCAGCATTTT. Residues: CASSLFRTKSNQPQHF.

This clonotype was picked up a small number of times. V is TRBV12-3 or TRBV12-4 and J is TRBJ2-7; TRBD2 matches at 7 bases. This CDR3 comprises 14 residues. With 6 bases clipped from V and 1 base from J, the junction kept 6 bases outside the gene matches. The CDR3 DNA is TGTGCCAGCAGCCCCTGGGGGGGGTCCTACGAGCAGTACTTC. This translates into CASSPWGGSYEQYF.

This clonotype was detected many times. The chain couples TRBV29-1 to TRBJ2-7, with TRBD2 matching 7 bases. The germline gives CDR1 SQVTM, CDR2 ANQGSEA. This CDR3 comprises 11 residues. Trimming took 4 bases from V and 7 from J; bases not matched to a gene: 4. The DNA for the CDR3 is TGCAGCGTTGGGAGGGGAGGGGAGCAGTACTTC. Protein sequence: CSVGRGGEQYF.